These 26 T cell receptor beta chains share one sample of origin, sequenced in a study of blood T cell repertoires in COVID-19. Clones were read by immunoSEQ multiplex PCR, and TCRdb kept only the in-frame ones, dropping some. The sample has roughly 78,000 clones; around 80% are singletons. The sample comprised peripheral blood. These TCRs come from a man aged 50 to 59 with COVID-19, enrolled during active disease.

The chain has TRBV4-2 and TRBJ2-2; 9 bases fit TRBD2. The CDR3 loop spans 15 amino acids. Germline trimming cut 3 bases from V and 4 bases from J; bases unmatched to any gene: 3. Germline CDR1 is LGHNA and CDR2 is YNFKEQ. CDR3 nucleotides: TGTGCCAGCAGCCAGCTAGCGGGGCCCACCGGGGAGCTGTTTTTT. Protein: CASSQLAGPTGELFF.

The gene calls are TRBV5-1 and TRBJ2-7; 14 nucleotides align to TRBD2. The CDR3 has 17 amino acids. Germline-derived CDR1 and CDR2 are SGHRS and YFSETQ. V trimming: 0 bases; J trimming: 5 bases; junction bases outside the gene matches: 7. This CDR3 is CASSLDNLGLAGDEQYF. DNA for the CDR3: TGCGCCAGCAGCTTGGATAACTTGGGACTAGCGGGAGACGAGCAGTACTTC.

The V gene is TRBV29-1, the J gene TRBJ2-7; D is unresolved. Trimming shortened V by 4 bases and J by 4 bases, and 14 bases separated the two germline ends. Germline assignment: CDR1 SQVTM and CDR2 ANQGSEA. The length of the CDR3 is 13 residues. In nucleotides, the CDR3 is TGCAGCGTTGTTTTCGGTGCGAAGTACGAGCAGTACTTC. Translated, it gives CSVVFGAKYEQYF.

CDR3 in amino acids: CASSPGTPTYNEQFF. In DNA form, the CDR3 reads TGTGCCAGCAGCCCCGGGACACCAACCTACAATGAGCAGTTCTTC. The rearrangement joins TRBV5-4 to TRBJ2-1; D perhaps matches TRBD1 (6 bases). This CDR3 is 15 amino acids long. The ends were cut back, 4 bases at V and 2 bases at J, with 13 bases in the middle. The V gene's germline CDR1 is SGHNT and CDR2 YYREEE (reference sequence).

J is TRBJ1-2 and V is TRBV19; D call uncertain. From germline, CDR1 is LNHDA and CDR2 SQIVND (reference sequence). This CDR3 is 14 amino acids long. V was shortened by 4 bases and J by 4 bases, with 13 bases between the two germline ends. The CDR3 protein is CASSRPAASYGYTF. The CDR3 DNA reads TGTGCCAGTAGTAGGCCGGCGGCTAGCTATGGCTACACCTTC. Based on the CDR3 plus reference TRBV19 and TRBJ1-2, the full variable domain is DGGITQSPKYLFRKEGQNVTLSCEQNLNHDAMYWYRQDPGQGLRLIYYSQIVNDFQKGDIAEGYSVSREKKESFPLTVTSAQKNPTAFYLCASSRPAASYGYTFGSGTRLTVV.

The chain recombines TRBV9 with TRBJ2-7, with 8 bases matching TRBD1. The germline V gene encodes CDR1 SGDLS and CDR2 YYNGEE. This CDR3 is built from 16 residues. Trimming removed 4 bases from V and 5 bases from J; junction bases left unmatched: 14. In nucleotides, the CDR3 is TGTGCCAGCAGCCCTACCCCCGGACAGGGAAAGGACGAGCAGTACTTC. The encoded protein is CASSPTPGQGKDEQYF.

This clone has just one count. J is TRBJ2-2 and V is TRBV5-1, with D tentatively TRBD1 (6 bases). The germline V and J ends were trimmed by 1 base and 4 bases, with 11 bases remaining between them. The CDR3 loop spans 15 amino acids. The V gene's germline CDR1 is SGHRS and CDR2 YFSETQ. The CDR3 loop reads CASSLSGQPTGELFF. In DNA form, the CDR3 reads TGCGCCAGCAGCTTGTCAGGACAGCCCACCGGGGAGCTGTTTTTT.

The chain joins TRBV6-1 to TRBJ1-5, with a weak D call TRBD1 (5 bases). Trimming cost V 3 bases and J 6 bases, with 15 bases left between them. The V gene's germline CDR1 is MNHNS and CDR2 SASEGT. The CDR3 has 15 residues. The CDR3 nucleotides are TGTGCCAGCAGTGATCTGGGGCCGCCAAGTCAGCCCCAGCATTTT. Its translation: CASSDLGPPSQPQHF.

The chain links TRBV30 to TRBJ1-1; D not resolved. The germline V and J ends were trimmed by 1 base and 4 bases, with 13 bases remaining between them. The CDR3 has 14 residues. Germline V lookup: CDR1 GTSNPN, CDR2 SVGIG (reference sequence). CDR3: CAWSDRRWVTEAFF. CDR3 nucleotide sequence: TGTGCCTGGAGTGATCGGAGGTGGGTCACTGAAGCTTTCTTT.

The rearrangement joins TRBV28 to TRBJ1-2, with 11 nucleotides matching TRBD1. The ends lost 6 bases at V and 3 bases at J; junction bases unmatched: 12. CDR3 length: 17 residues. CDR1 MDHEN and CDR2 SYDVKM come from the germline V gene. The CDR3 DNA reads TGTGCCAGCAGCGTCGGACAGGGGGCCCGTGGCCACTATGGCTACACCTTC. Translating gives CASSVGQGARGHYGYTF.

The V and J genes are TRBV6-2 or TRBV6-3 and TRBJ2-7; TRBD2 matches 14 bases. V lost 1 base to trimming and J lost 2 bases; unmatched junction nucleotides: 10. CDR1 is MNHEY and CDR2 is SVGEGT in the germline V gene. The CDR3 contains 19 residues. CDR3 DNA: TGTGCCAGCAGTTACTTGCCGGGACTAGCGGGAGTGCCTCCCTACGAGCAGTACTTC. Its translation is CASSYLPGLAGVPPYEQYF.

The chain links TRBV19 to TRBJ2-5, with 11 bases aligning to TRBD2. The CDR3 sequence is 16 residues long. The V and J ends lost 1 base and 4 bases, in that order; junction bases with no gene match: 5. Per the germline V gene, CDR1 is LNHDA and CDR2 is SQIVND (reference sequence). The CDR3 loop reads CASSIVGLAGGETQYF. The CDR3 DNA reads TGTGCCAGTAGTATAGTAGGTCTAGCGGGAGGAGAGACCCAGTACTTC.

The chain recombines TRBV19 with TRBJ2-2, with D perhaps matching TRBD2 (5 bases). The CDR3 covers 11 residues. V lost 11 bases and J 6 bases, leaving 10 bases between the germline ends. Germline values: CDR1 LNHDA, CDR2 SQIVND (reference sequence). The CDR3 spells CAGESAGELFF. The CDR3 DNA follows: TGTGCCGGGGAGTCGGCCGGGGAGCTGTTTTTT.

CDR3 nucleotide sequence: TGTGCCAGCAGCTTGATATGGAGGAAATTAACCTACGAGCAGTACTTC. Its protein product is CASSLIWRKLTYEQYF. The V call is TRBV11-3, the J call TRBJ2-7, with D perhaps TRBD2 (5 bases). Trimming left V 3 bases short and J 2 bases short, with 17 bases between. The germline V gene encodes CDR1 SGHNT and CDR2 YENEEA. CDR3 length equals 16 residues.

This chain connects TRBV28 to TRBJ1-2, with a weak D call TRBD1 (6 bases). The CDR3 is made up of 16 amino acids. Germline loops: CDR1 MDHEN, CDR2 SYDVKM. The V end was cut by 6 bases, the J end by 2 bases, with 19 bases between. The CDR3 reads CASSPNRDIRNYGYTF. CDR3 nucleotides: TGTGCCAGCAGCCCAAACCGGGACATAAGAAACTATGGCTACACCTTC.

The rearrangement uses TRBV28 and TRBJ1-1, with 9 positions matching TRBD1. V dropped 6 bases and J dropped 0; count of bases not matched to a gene: 11. CDR3 length equals 17 residues. Germline CDR1 reads MDHEN; CDR2 reads SYDVKM. The CDR3: CASRPGQGLSVNTEAFF. CDR3 nucleotide sequence: TGTGCCAGCAGGCCGGGACAGGGATTATCAGTGAACACTGAAGCTTTCTTT.

The chain employs TRBV11-3 and TRBJ2-1, with 7 bases matching TRBD1. In germline, CDR1 is SGHNT, CDR2 YENEEA. After removal of 5 bases from V and 2 bases from J, the junction contained 3 bases not matched to a gene. This CDR3 spans 14 amino acids. The CDR3 DNA is TGTGCCAGCAGCACGGGACAGCCCTACAATGAGCAGTTCTTC. It codes for CASSTGQPYNEQFF.

This clone has a single count. The chain carries TRBV6-5 and TRBJ1-4; no clear D gene. V was trimmed by 0 bases and J by 2 bases, leaving 4 bases between them. The germline V gene has CDR1 MNHEY and CDR2 SVGAGI. This CDR3 is built from 14 residues. For the CDR3, the DNA is TGTGCCAGCAGTTACTCAGAGACTAATGAAAAACTGTTTTTT. This encodes CASSYSETNEKLFF.

The chain couples TRBV7-2 to TRBJ1-2; TRBD1 is a possible D gene (6 bases). Trimming cost V 6 bases and J 0 bases, with 14 bases left between them. Germline CDR1 and CDR2: SGHTA and FQGNSA. CDR3 size: 15 residues. CDR3 nucleotide sequence: TGTGCCAGCAGGCAGGGGCAGGGAGCTAACTATGGCTACACCTTC. It yields the protein CASRQGQGANYGYTF.

The chain carries TRBV9 and TRBJ2-5; the match to TRBD2 covers 11 bases. J was trimmed by 2 bases and V by 4 bases; bases with no gene match: 7. The germline CDR1 and CDR2 sequences are SGDLS and YYNGEE. The CDR3 covers 16 residues. The CDR3 DNA is TGTGCCAGCAGCTTTTTCGGGACTAGCGGACAAGAGACCCAGTACTTC. This codes for CASSFFGTSGQETQYF.

The CDR3 nucleotides are TGCAGCGTTGTTCCCGGGACTAGCGGGAGTCACGGGGAGCTGTTTTTT. Translation: CSVVPGTSGSHGELFF. The V call is TRBV29-1, the J call TRBJ2-2; 14 bases align to TRBD2. Trimming removed 4 bases from V and 7 bases from J; junction bases left unmatched: 8. The CDR3 is 16 amino acids. Germline CDR1 is SQVTM and CDR2 is ANQGSEA.

This chain connects TRBV6-5 to TRBJ1-4; D is uncertain. The CDR3 has 15 amino acids. V lost 6 bases and J lost 0, with 11 bases in between. The germline V gene encodes CDR1 MNHEY and CDR2 SVGAGI. CDR3 protein: CASRYGRSTNEKLFF. The CDR3 nucleotides read TGTGCCAGCAGATATGGGAGATCAACTAATGAAAAACTGTTTTTT.

The chain links TRBV18 to TRBJ2-3; maybe TRBD1 (6 bases). This CDR3 spans 15 amino acids. Germline values: CDR1 KGHSH, CDR2 LQKENI. Trimming took off 5 bases at V and 4 bases at J, with 16 bases between the two ends. CDR3 sequence (DNA): TGTGCCAGCTCAACACGCAGGGGCATGTCAGATACGCAGTATTTT. It encodes CASSTRRGMSDTQYF.

This clone was counted a few times. The chain recombines TRBV28 with TRBJ2-7; possibly TRBD2 for D (6 bases). Germline CDR1 MDHEN, CDR2 SYDVKM. The CDR3 has 12 residues. Between the trimmed V and J ends, which lost 6 bases and 9 bases, there was a span of 15 bases. The CDR3 coding sequence is TGTGCCAGCAGCCCGACCCGAGCGGGGCAGTACTTC. It is translated as CASSPTRAGQYF.

V is TRBV19 and J is TRBJ2-1; 7 bases are a match to TRBD2. Trimming at V came to 10 bases and at J to 6 bases, leaving 12 bases not matched to a gene. This CDR3 comprises 14 residues. From germline, CDR1 is LNHDA and CDR2 SQIVND (reference sequence). In DNA, the CDR3 is TGTGCCACTGGGGCTAGCGGAGATGTCAATGAGCAGTTCTTC. The encoded protein is CATGASGDVNEQFF.

The rearrangement uses TRBV11-2 and TRBJ1-4, with D maybe TRBD1 (6 bases). The germline gives CDR1 SGHAT, CDR2 FQNNGV. Deletions cut 4 bases from V and 7 bases from J, with 10 bases between. CDR3 length: 13 amino acids. The CDR3 DNA is TGTGCCAGCAGCTACAGGGTTGGTGAAAAACTGTTTTTT. Encoded protein: CASSYRVGEKLFF.